What follows are 27 T cell receptor delta chains derived from one specimen sequenced in a study of γδ T cells in repeated Plasmodium falciparum infection. TCRdb reprocessed the multiplex PCR reads through CATT. The sample consists of 70,000 to 95,000 delta-chain clones, more than 1.4% of them appearing once. Bulk repertoires came from Vgamma9/Vdelta2+ or Vdelta2-negative gammadelta T cells flow-sorted from PBMC. Sequencing used gamma-delta T cells from blood. The source of these receptors is a pool of human donors (malaria-infected and uninfected, not separated).

This clone was recorded many times. The DNA for the CDR3 is TGTGCTCTTGGGGAACTAACCACCCTGGGGGATACGAGGCATAAACTCATCTTT. It yields the protein CALGELTTLGDTRHKLIF. The chain has TRDV1 and TRDJ1; 12 nucleotides match TRDD3. TCRdb carries no J gene annotation; the J gene was assigned here by matching the DNA with germline. The length of the CDR3 is 18 residues. CDR1 is TSWWSYY, CDR2 QGS, per germline. After removal of 0 bases from V and 6 bases from J, the junction contained 11 bases not matched to a gene.

As regards this clone: Only one base separates this from a far larger clonotype, so it likely reflects a read error. The sample carries other DNA sequences with the same CDR3. The V gene is TRDV2, the J gene TRDJ3, with D possibly matching TRDD3 (6 bases). TCRdb records no J gene; here it was assigned by comparing the DNA to germline. The V gene's germline CDR1 is GEAIGNYY and CDR2 EKD. The CDR3 length is 16 residues. The V end was cut by 3 bases, the J end by 4 bases, with 12 bases between. CDR3 bases: TGTGCCTGTGACGTACTGGGAGATTGGGACACCCGACAGATGTTTTTC. Translation: CACDVLGDWDTRQMFF.

This clone turned up a few times. This probably arose from a read error, given a far larger clone one base away. Other DNA sequences within the sample encode an identical CDR3. The V call is TRDV1, the J call TRDJ1; a possible D gene is TRDD3 (5 bases). TCRdb lists no J gene, so it was determined here by aligning the DNA to germline. CDR1 is TSWWSYY, CDR2 QGS, per germline. The CDR3 has 15 residues. CDR3 residues: CALGEVEGYTDKLIF. In DNA, the CDR3 is TGCGCTCTTGGGGAAGTAGAGGGATACACCGATAAACTCATCTTT.

This clone was observed many times. The chain couples TRDV1 to TRDJ1; D perhaps matches TRDD2 (8 bases). Trimming stripped 3 bases from V and 0 bases from J, with 26 bases between. The CDR3 is 20 amino acids. CDR1 is TSWWSYY, CDR2 QGS, per germline. The DNA of the CDR3 is TGTGCTCTTGGGGACCGCCTTCCTAGACGAGGGATACTGTACACCGATAAACTCATCTTT. This sequence encodes CALGDRLPRRGILYTDKLIF.

About this clone itself: Possible read error: a much larger clone is one base away. This chain joins TRDV1 and TRDJ1; 12 positions agree with TRDD3. The J gene, absent from TCRdb, was called here by matching the DNA to germline. CDR3 length equals 19 residues. The germline V gene has CDR1 TSWWSYY and CDR2 QGS. J was trimmed by 1 base and V by 3 bases; bases with no gene match: 12. Here the CDR3 reads CALGEPNSYWGILTDKLIF. The CDR3 DNA reads as TGTGCTCTTGGGGAGCCCAATTCCTACTGGGGGATACTCACCGATAAACTCATCTTT.

Ten or more counts support this clone. The chain couples TRDV1 to TRDJ1; 13 nucleotides match TRDD3. Germline-derived CDR1 and CDR2 are TSWWSYY and QGS. V lost 5 bases and J lost 2; bases outside the gene matches: 32. The CDR3 consists of 25 residues. CDR3 protein: CALGPGDSYGGLGDTRIPWTDKLIF. CDR3 in DNA: TGTGCTCTTGGGCCAGGCGATTCCTACGGAGGACTGGGGGATACGCGTATCCCCTGGACCGATAAACTCATCTTT.

This clone was detected only a few times. A read error likely explains this, since a far larger clone differs by one base. Other DNA sequences in this specimen translate into the identical CDR3. The V call is TRDV2, the J call TRDJ1; no clear D. In the absence of a J gene in TCRdb, the DNA was matched to germline to assign it here. Germline V CDR1 and CDR2: GEAIGNYY, EKD. The length of the CDR3 is 15 residues. The CDR3 DNA reads TGCGCCTGTGACCCCGTCGAGGGCCGGAGTCGAGGACTCATCTTT. This gives the protein CACDPVEGRSRGLIF.

Turning to this clone: The mismatch at residue 5 between this DNA's translation and the TCRdb protein of a much larger clone likely reflects a read error; the protein shown is translated from the DNA. This chain uses TRDV2 with TRDJ1, with 11 bases identical to TRDD3. J lost 3 bases, V lost 3 bases, and 14 bases had no gene match. The CDR3 extends over 18 amino acids. Looked up from germline, CDR1 is GEAIGNYY and CDR2 is EKD. CDR3 region: CACDALVGDTRRADKLIF. CDR3 coding DNA: TGTGCCTGTGACGCCTTGGTGGGGGATACGCGGCGTGCCGATAAACTCATCTTT.

The table lists this clone with a few counts. The mismatch at residue 15 between this DNA's translation and the TCRdb protein of a much larger clone likely reflects a read error; the protein shown is translated from the DNA. The V gene is TRDV1, but the J gene lacks a call; the table assigns TRDD3, which was not confirmed against the DNA. The CDR3 sequence is 21 residues long. Germline V gives CDR1 TSWWSYY, CDR2 QGS. CDR3 loop: CALGIEIPLRRSGGCAPRLIF. The DNA for the CDR3 is TGTGCTCTTGGTATAGAAATCCCACTTCGGCGTAGTGGGGGATGCGCACCAAGGCTCATCTTT.

This clone has just a few counts. This DNA's translation differs at residue 17 from TCRdb's protein, which comes from a much larger clone; a read error is likely, and the protein shown is translated from the DNA. The rearrangement uses TRDV1 and TRDJ1, with 13 bases identical to TRDD3. TCRdb offers no J gene call, so here the DNA was matched to germline to obtain one. This CDR3 has 22 residues. J was trimmed by 3 bases and V by 0 bases; bases with no gene match: 19. Germline CDR1 and CDR2: TSWWSYY and QGS. The DNA for the CDR3 is TGTGCTCTTGGGGAACTAGGCCCTACGGAATCCCTTACTGGGGGATACGCCGATAAACTCATCTTT. This translates into CALGELGPTESLTGGYADKLIF.

With regard to this clone: TCRdb has a much larger clone's protein, which differs at residue 2 from the translation of this DNA, likely because of a read error; what is shown is the protein translated from the DNA. The rearrangement links TRDV1 to TRDJ1, with TRDD2 identical over 8 bases. This CDR3 has 25 amino acids. Per the germline V gene, CDR1 is TSWWSYY and CDR2 is QGS. The CDR3 DNA is TGTTCTCTTGGGGAACTAAACGCCCCCACTTCCTACCCGTACCATACGCTGATGTACACCGATAAACTCATCTTT. Its protein is CSLGELNAPTSYPYHTLMYTDKLIF.

This clone was observed at least ten times. The amino acid sequence in TCRdb belongs to a much larger clone and departs from this DNA's translation at residue 6, likely a sequencing read error; the sequence shown is translated from the DNA. This chain's CDR3 is CALGGPFFLLMGIVTDKLIF. The CDR3 coding sequence is TGTGCTCTTGGGGGGCCCTTTTTCCTACTCATGGGGATAGTAACCGATAAACTCATCTTT. The gene calls are TRDV1 and TRDJ1; D is perhaps TRDD2 or TRDD3 (7 bases each). The CDR3 covers 20 residues. Deletions cut 4 bases from V and 2 bases from J, with 29 bases between. CDR1 TSWWSYY and CDR2 QGS come from the germline V gene.

Concerning this clone: A far larger clone lies a single base away; this is likely a read error. Other DNA sequences from this sample encode an identical CDR3 as well. The chain links TRDV2 to TRDJ1, with 7 bases lining up with TRDD3. TCRdb leaves out the J gene; it was filled in here by matching the DNA to germline. Germline CDR1 and CDR2: GEAIGNYY and EKD. V lost 0 bases to trimming and J lost 2 bases; unmatched junction nucleotides: 23. This CDR3 is built from 21 residues. In nucleotides, the CDR3 is TGTGCCTGTGACACCGGGGGATCTTCGGGGCGTACTGGGATCCGGACCGATAAACTCATCTTT. Its protein is CACDTGGSSGRTGIRTDKLIF.

No J gene was assigned, while the V gene was called as TRDV1. This CDR3 contains 15 residues. Germline lookup yields CDR1 TSWWSYY and CDR2 QGS. The CDR3, as DNA: TGTGCTCTTGGGGCTGCTAGGAACTCTTCCTCCCACCTTACTTTT. Protein sequence: CALGAARNSSSHLTF.

This clone was counted between two and nine times. A far bigger clonotype differs at one base, so this is likely a read error. In the same sample, other DNA sequences code for this CDR3. The chain uses TRDV3 and TRDJ1; 9 bases line up with TRDD3. CDR3 length equals 21 residues. Germline values: CDR1 TVYSNPD, CDR2 GDNSRS (reference sequence). The CDR3 is CAFEPTWGIKATSRASDKLIF. CDR3 in DNA: TGTGCCTTTGAGCCGACCTGGGGGATTAAGGCCACTTCGCGGGCTTCCGATAAACTTATCTTT.

This clone appeared a few times. The TCRdb record carries a much larger clone's protein, which differs from this DNA's translation at residue 7; a read error is the likely cause, and the protein listed here is the DNA translation. The chain couples TRDV3 to TRDJ1; TRDD3 matches 10 bases. Germline loops: CDR1 TVYSNPD, CDR2 GDNSRS (reference sequence). With 1 base clipped from V and 1 base from J, the junction kept 9 bases outside the gene matches. The CDR3 extends over 16 amino acids. The CDR3 loop reads CAFKPQNWGITDKLIF. CDR3 in DNA: TGTGCCTTTAAACCCCAGAACTGGGGGATCACCGATAAACTCATCTTT.

This clone was seen more than once but under ten times. The protein held in TCRdb is that of a much larger clone and does not match this DNA's translation at residue 11, likely because of a read error; the protein shown is translated from the DNA. The V and J genes are TRDV3 and TRDJ1, with a possible D match to TRDD3 (5 bases). The CDR3 totals 13 residues. Germline CDR1 reads TVYSNPD; CDR2 reads GDNSRS (reference sequence). Here the CDR3 DNA reads TGTGCCTTCCTAGCCCCTGGGACCGATAAACGCATCTTT. It codes for CAFLAPGTDKRIF.

This clone was detected only a few times. The protein recorded in TCRdb matches a much larger clone and deviates from this DNA's translation at residue 10, suggesting a read error; the protein here is obtained by translating the DNA. V and J are TRDV2 and TRDJ3; D might be TRDD2 (6 bases). The J gene, left out of TCRdb, was set here by checking the DNA against germline. This CDR3 contains 19 residues. The ends were cut back, 0 bases at V and 0 bases at J, with 14 bases in the middle. Germline-derived CDR1 and CDR2 are GEAIGNYY and EKD. Here the CDR3 DNA reads TGTGCCTGTGACACCGTGTCCTACCCCTCCTCCTGGGACACCCGACAGATGTTTTTC. Its translation is CACDTVSYPSSWDTRQMFF.

This clone occurred many times. The chain employs TRDV1 and TRDJ1, with TRDD3 matching over 10 bases. The V and J ends lost 2 bases and 0 bases, in that order; junction bases with no gene match: 9. The CDR3 sequence is 18 residues long. Germline lookup yields CDR1 TSWWSYY and CDR2 QGS. CDR3 nucleotide sequence: TGTGCTCTTGGGGAAAACCATCTGGGGGATATGCACACCGATAAACTCATCTTT. Its protein product is CALGENHLGDMHTDKLIF.

The sample holds a few counts of this clone. TCRdb attributes to this sequence the protein of a much larger clone, which differs from the DNA translation at residue 3; a read error is likely, and the protein displayed is translated from the DNA. The V and J genes are TRDV2 and TRDJ3; 7 bases line up with TRDD3. This CDR3 has 20 residues. The germline CDR1 and CDR2 sequences are GEAIGNYY and EKD. Written as DNA, the CDR3 is TGTGCCGGTGACCTTACTGGGGATGCCCGGAGCTCCTGGGACACCCGACAGATGTTTTTC. Its protein product is CAGDLTGDARSSWDTRQMFF.

To note about this clone: Given a far larger clone just one base away, this is likely a sequencing read error. Other DNA sequences within the sample encode an identical CDR3. This rearrangement joins TRDV1 to TRDJ1; 10 nucleotides align to TRDD3. The J gene is not listed in TCRdb, so it was assigned here from a DNA match to germline. The CDR3 loop spans 25 amino acids. In germline, CDR1 is TSWWSYY, CDR2 QGS. V shed 3 bases and J 0 bases; nucleotides not matched to a gene: 31. The CDR3 spells CALGDILGLRRITGGFPRHTDKLIF. In nucleotides, the CDR3 is TGTGCTCTTGGGGACATTTTGGGCCTTCGAAGGATTACTGGGGGATTTCCAAGGCACACCGATAAACTCATCTTT.

This clone has only a few counts. The protein in TCRdb stems from a much larger clone and differs at residue 12 from this DNA's translation, likely a read error; here the protein is translated from the DNA. The CDR3 region is CALGERFGEIRSDYLTAQLFF. In DNA, the CDR3 is TGTGCTCTTGGGGAACGTTTCGGGGAAATTCGGAGTGACTATTTGACAGCACAACTCTTCTTT. The chain joins TRDV1 to TRDJ2; D could derive from TRDD1 or TRDD3 (5 bases each). TCRdb leaves out the J gene; it was filled in here by matching the DNA to germline. This CDR3 has 21 residues. The V gene's germline CDR1 is TSWWSYY and CDR2 QGS. Trimming pared 1 base from V and 1 base from J, leaving 25 bases between.

This clone was seen only a few times. TCRdb assigns this DNA the protein of a much larger clone, which departs from its translation at residue 14; this likely reflects a read error, and the protein shown comes from translating the DNA. V is TRDV1 and J is TRDJ1; tentatively, D is TRDD3 (6 bases). The J gene, left out of TCRdb, was set here by checking the DNA against germline. There are 27 residues in the CDR3. CDR1 and CDR2 from the germline V gene are TSWWSYY and QGS. V was clipped by 1 base and J by 2 bases, with 47 bases between them. Here the CDR3 reads CALGEPVSYKLTHAIWWHTWGTDKLIF. The CDR3 DNA follows: TGTGCTCTTGGGGAACCTGTCTCCTATAAACTCACTCATGCTATCTGGTGGCACACATGGGGGACCGATAAACTCATCTTT.

The table lists this clone with a few counts. This likely traces to a read error, being one base from a far larger clone. The sample has other DNA sequences that encode this CDR3 too. CDR3 amino acids: CACNYLGDQGYTDKLIF. CDR3 coding DNA: TGTGCCTGTAATTATCTGGGGGATCAAGGGTACACCGATAAACTCATCTTT. This sequence joins TRDV2 and TRDJ1, with TRDD3 identical over 9 bases. The J gene comes from matching the DNA to germline here; TCRdb lacks it. Germline V lookup: CDR1 GEAIGNYY, CDR2 EKD. This CDR3 is built from 17 residues. Trimming removed 6 bases from V and 0 bases from J; junction bases left unmatched: 13.

This clone was counted a few times. The protein TCRdb gives is from a much larger clone and does not agree with this DNA's translation at residue 5, likely a read error; the protein shown here comes from the DNA. The V and J genes are TRDV1 and TRDJ1; TRDD3 agrees at 8 bases. TCRdb lists no J gene, so it was determined here by aligning the DNA to germline. CDR1 and CDR2 from the germline V gene are TSWWSYY and QGS. The V gene end was trimmed by 6 bases and the J gene end by 1 base; junction bases not matched to a gene: 28. This CDR3 spans 22 amino acids. In DNA, the CDR3 is TGTGCTCTTGGTATAAACCCGCCTTCCGACGACCAATGTGGGATACGCACCGATAAACTCATCTTT. Protein sequence: CALGINPPSDDQCGIRTDKLIF.

This clone was observed many times. V gene TRDV1 combines with J gene TRDJ1; 8 bases are a match to TRDD2. CDR3 length equals 18 residues. Germline V CDR1 and CDR2: TSWWSYY, QGS. The V gene end was trimmed by 3 bases and the J gene end by 0 bases; junction bases not matched to a gene: 12. The CDR3 DNA follows: TGTGCTCTTGGGGACCTTCCTATCGCTGGGGCCTACACCGATAAACTCATCTTT. It codes for CALGDLPIAGAYTDKLIF.

This clone turned up a few times. TCRdb shows a much larger clone's protein in place of this DNA's translation, and the two differ at residue 2, likely through a read error; the protein shown is translated from the DNA. The rearrangement uses TRDV1 and TRDJ1; D possibly corresponds to TRDD3 (5 bases). The J gene comes from matching the DNA to germline here; TCRdb lacks it. The CDR3 is made up of 16 amino acids. Germline V gene data show CDR1 as TSWWSYY and CDR2 as QGS. In DNA form, the CDR3 reads TGTTCTCTTGGGGAACTTATCCCCCAAAAGGAGGGTAAACTCATCTTT. Its translation: CSLGELIPQKEGKLIF.